This T cell receptor (beta chain) appears in the sequencing data of a study of beta chain features in type 1 diabetes. General observations from the study: Shorter TCRB CDR3s, moderately but significantly so, were found in Type 1 diabetes patients in all four CD4+ subsets.

This clone came up a few times. Its matching antigen is unknown. Expressed TCRB transcripts were sequenced because the entire RNA isolate underwent reverse transcription. Produced via immunoSEQ multiplex PCR; TCRdb's table is partial and in-frame only. Of 250,000 to 300,000 clones in the sample, approximately 25% were seen once. V was clipped by 0 bases and J by 10 bases, with 11 bases between them. This CDR3 has 13 amino acids. The germline V gene encodes CDR1 SGHRS and CDR2 YFSETQ. The genes are TRBV5-1 and TRBJ2-1; D might be TRBD1 (6 bases). The sequence was collected from a woman aged 25 to 39 with type 1 diabetes. The sample consisted of naive CD4+ T cells from blood. This CDR3 is CASSLARGWEQFF. CDR3 sequence (DNA): TGCGCCAGCAGCTTGGCCAGGGGTTGGGAGCAGTTCTTC. Full variable domain (rest looked up from reference TRBV5-1 and TRBJ2-1): KAGVTQTPRYLIKTRGQQVTLSCSPISGHRSVSWYQQTPGQGLQFLFEYFSETQRNKGNFPGRFSGRQFSNSRSEMNVSTLELGDSALYLCASSLARGWEQFFGPGTRLTVL.